This T cell receptor (beta chain) was identified in a study of CD8 T cells in ankylosing spondylitis. Study findings and constraints: Apparently characteristic of ankylosing spondylitis blood was a TCR beta motif (eight highly homologous variants). Significant enrichment of disease-linked clones was reported in matched ankylosing spondylitis synovial fluid.

Germline CDR1 and CDR2: SGHDN and FVKESK. This CDR3 is 16 amino acids long. Trimming pared 4 bases from V and 0 bases from J, leaving 10 bases between. TCRdb passed the 5' RACE reads through MiXCR, listing each CDR3 protein once. The sample shows over 700,000 distinct CDR3 sequences, over 15% of them seen only once. This clonotype was observed a few times. Its specificity is not known. The gene calls are TRBV14 and TRBJ2-6; D is possibly TRBD1 (6 bases). Sequenced input: blood, either unsorted or a sorted T cell fraction (not recorded which). The TCR was taken from a male donor with ankylosing spondylitis. The CDR3 protein is CASSLGQHSGANVLTF. CDR3 nucleotides: TGTGCCAGCAGCCTAGGACAGCACTCTGGGGCCAACGTCCTGACTTTC.